This record looks at one TCR beta chain sequence and its context. Its specificity is unknown. The source of the sample is a study of cytomegalovirus exposure and HLA in healthy donors. Overall study context: It was reported in a later analysis that the same platform had been used for the 100 to 150 validation repertoires as for the 550 to 700 first-cohort repertoires.

Study results and limitations: The study found most TCR sequences rare, yet found some public TCRs in many donors.

The study drew the donors from its 120-subject validation cohort, separate from the approximately 700-subject first cohort. Libraries were prepared by immunoSEQ multiplex PCR; TCRdb keeps only in-frame clonotypes and omits some of them. This sample has tens of thousands of clones, with around 89% found just once. Germline V gives CDR1 SGHDT, CDR2 YYEEEE. This CDR3 is built from 15 residues. The J segment lost 2 bases and the V segment lost 0 bases, leaving 2 bases of the junction unmatched. The chain links TRBV5-6 to TRBJ2-1; 7 positions agree with TRBD1. The sequence came from a woman younger than 35 in good health and CMV-seronegative. Specimen: PBMCs. DNA for the CDR3: TGTGCCAGCAGCTTGGGTGGGACAGCCTACAATGAGCAGTTCTTC. Its protein product is CASSLGGTAYNEQFF.